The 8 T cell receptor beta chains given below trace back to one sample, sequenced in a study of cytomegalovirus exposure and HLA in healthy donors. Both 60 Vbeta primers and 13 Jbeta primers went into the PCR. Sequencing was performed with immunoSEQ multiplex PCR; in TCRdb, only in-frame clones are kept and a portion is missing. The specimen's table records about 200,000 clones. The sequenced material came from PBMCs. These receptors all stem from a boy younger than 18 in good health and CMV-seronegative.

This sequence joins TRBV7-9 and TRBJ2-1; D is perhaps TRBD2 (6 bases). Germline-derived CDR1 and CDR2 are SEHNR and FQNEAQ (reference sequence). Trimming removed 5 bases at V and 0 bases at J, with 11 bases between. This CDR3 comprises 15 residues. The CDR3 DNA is TGTGCCAGCAGCCCTTGGGGGGTCTCCTACAATGAGCAGTTCTTC. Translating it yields CASSPWGVSYNEQFF.

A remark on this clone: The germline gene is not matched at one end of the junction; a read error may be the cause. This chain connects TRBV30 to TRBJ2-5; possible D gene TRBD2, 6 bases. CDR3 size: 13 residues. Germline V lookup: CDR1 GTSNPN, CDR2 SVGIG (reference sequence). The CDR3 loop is CAWSVSGDSPRDF. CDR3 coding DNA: TGTGCCTGGAGTGTATCCGGGGACTCCCCGCGGGACTTC. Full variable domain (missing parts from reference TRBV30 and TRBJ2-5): SQTIHQWPATLVQPVGSPLSLECTVEGTSNPNLYWYRQAAGRGLQLLFYSVGIGQISSEVPQNLSASRPQDRQFILSSKKLLLSDSGFYLCAWSVSGDSPRDFGPGTRLLVL.

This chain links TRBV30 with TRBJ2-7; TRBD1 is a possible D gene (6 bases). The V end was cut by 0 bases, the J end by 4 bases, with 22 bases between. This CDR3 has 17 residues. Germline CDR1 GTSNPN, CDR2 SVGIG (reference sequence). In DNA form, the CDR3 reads TGTGCCTGGAGTGTCCGATTAGTGACAGGTCGGTTTTACGAGCAGTACTTC. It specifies CAWSVRLVTGRFYEQYF. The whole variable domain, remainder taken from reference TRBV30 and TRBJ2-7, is SQTIHQWPATLVQPVGSPLSLECTVEGTSNPNLYWYRQAAGRGLQLLFYSVGIGQISSEVPQNLSASRPQDRQFILSSKKLLLSDSGFYLCAWSVRLVTGRFYEQYFGPGTRLTVT.

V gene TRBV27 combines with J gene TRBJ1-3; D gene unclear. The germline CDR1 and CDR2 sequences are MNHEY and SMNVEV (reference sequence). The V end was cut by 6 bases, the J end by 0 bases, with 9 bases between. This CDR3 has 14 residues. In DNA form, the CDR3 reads TGTGCCAGCAGCCTTAGCCGCTCTGGAAACACCATATATTTT. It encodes CASSLSRSGNTIYF.

CDR3 protein: CASSQVAGGTDTQYF. The DNA of the CDR3 is TGTGCCAGCAGCCAAGTAGCGGGGGGCACAGATACGCAGTATTTT. The J gene is TRBJ2-3, the V gene TRBV4-2; 9 nucleotides align to TRBD2. The CDR3 spans 15 residues. The junction had 0 bases not matched to a gene; V was cut back by 1 base and J by 1 base. Looked up from germline, CDR1 is LGHNA and CDR2 is YNFKEQ.

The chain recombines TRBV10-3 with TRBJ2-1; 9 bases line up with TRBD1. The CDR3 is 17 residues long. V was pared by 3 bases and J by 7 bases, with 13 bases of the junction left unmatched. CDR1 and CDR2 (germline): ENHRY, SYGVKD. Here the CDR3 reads CAISDHSGDRGANEQFF. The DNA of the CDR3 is TGTGCCATCAGTGACCACAGCGGAGACAGGGGGGCAAATGAGCAGTTCTTC.

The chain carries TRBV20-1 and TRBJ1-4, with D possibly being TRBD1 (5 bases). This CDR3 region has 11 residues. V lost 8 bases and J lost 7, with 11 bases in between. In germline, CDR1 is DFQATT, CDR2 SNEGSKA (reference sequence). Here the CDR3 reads CSWRGGEKLFF. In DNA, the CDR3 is TGCAGTTGGCGGGGGGGTGAAAAACTGTTTTTT.

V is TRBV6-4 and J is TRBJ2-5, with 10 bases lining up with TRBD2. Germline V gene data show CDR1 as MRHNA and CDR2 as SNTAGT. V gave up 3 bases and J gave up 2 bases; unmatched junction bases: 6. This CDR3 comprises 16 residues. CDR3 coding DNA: TGTGCCAGCAGTGAAAGGAGGACTAGCGGTCAAGAGACCCAGTACTTC. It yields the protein CASSERRTSGQETQYF.